The table lists the clone carrying this T cell receptor beta chain with a few counts. Its target is not known. Germline V gene data show CDR1 as MDHEN and CDR2 as SYDVKM. The CDR3 is made up of 15 amino acids. Trimming took off 3 bases at V and 0 bases at J, with 9 bases between the two ends. The sample originates from a study of blood T cells in healthy people across ages. There were healthy Caucasian individuals from Russia, aged 6 to 90, serving as donors. Sample-barcoded 5' priming and a J-beta primer mix drove a second PCR of 7 to 11 cycles. The template-switch adaptor, which had 12 random nucleotides, put a tag on each cDNA molecule. TCRdb re-called the 5' RACE reads with MiXCR, one entry per CDR3 protein. The data hold 730,000 or so distinct CDR3 sequences, with more than 40% observed a single time. Overall study results and limits: The study could not conclusively compare naive and antigen-experienced cells, given its unsorted PBMCs.

The sequencing input was blood. This TCR was recovered from a woman aged 55-69 years in good health. The chain links TRBV28 to TRBJ1-5; TRBD1 might be the D (5 bases). CDR3: CASSFDSFSNQPQHF. The CDR3 DNA reads TGTGCCAGCAGTTTCGACAGTTTTAGCAATCAGCCCCAGCATTTT.